This T cell receptor (beta chain) derives from a study of tumor and adjacent non-tumor tissue in lung cancer (dated by TCRdb to the late 2010s). Describing the broader study: Of the cohort, more than ten patients had adenocarcinoma, 2 had squamous cell carcinoma and 1 had small cell lung cancer. Among the 15 or so patients, ages ranged from about 30 to 80 years, roughly ten were men and 5 were women, and disease was TNM stage I to III. A total of some 130,000,000 productive TCRbeta reads were generated by sequencing, corresponding to an average of approximately 4.3 million reads per sample. Bulk TCRbeta repertoires were compared between lung tumor tissue and matched distant non-tumor lung tissue obtained from around 16 lung cancer patients. For each patient, one tumor sample and one normal lung sample were taken, giving approximately 33 paired specimens that underwent TCRbeta CDR3 sequencing.

Libraries were prepared through multiplex PCR. The data were produced on an Illumina HiSeq 2500. TCRbeta libraries were constructed through three rounds of nested PCR with primers (Table S4) according to protocols modified from ARM-PCR. Before sequencing, PCR products in the 200-500 bp range were cut out of the gel and cleaned up using the QIAquick gel extraction kit. Turning to the authors' computational methods: Trimmomatic was used to clean the reads, FLASH was used to merge the reads into complete CDR3 sequences, and MiTCR was used to assign the reads to V(D)J germline segments. Clonal diversity was calculated as the inverse Simpson's index using VDJtools. In-frame sequences lacking a premature stop codon were counted as productive reads. TCRdb ran its own pipeline on the public reads, namely fastp trimming at Q25 and MiXCR clone calling, and kept in-frame beta chains. Under each unique CDR3 protein, matching rows form one entry showing the most common genes and DNA. In this record, the V and J calls reflect TCRdb's handling and not the investigators' own analysis. The sample profile shows some 84,000 distinct CDR3 sequences; approximately 57% of them were found once. Around 15% of the sample is held by the ten biggest clonotypes.

Many counts were recorded for this clonotype. Its target antigen remains unknown. Per-base quality was not reported, and no clone a single base away is much larger than it. Bulk unsorted tissue served as the source for RNA extraction, and RNA quality was assessed using a NanoDrop ND-1000 and an Agilent 2100. Donors were newly diagnosed lung cancer patients admitted for thoracic surgery in China between August and November 2014, without prior chemotherapy. Patients with previous radiotherapy or chemotherapy, or with another concurrent cancer, were excluded from the study. Pieces of surgical tissue measuring roughly 1-2.2 cm3 were kept in RNAlater solution and stored at -80 degrees C until use. CDR3 length: 14 amino acids, cysteine to phenylalanine. The CDR3 DNA has 42 bases and is translated from base 1. V and J are truncated by 1 base and 2 bases respectively, leaving an intervening sequence of 9 bases. For CDR1 and CDR2, the germline V gene lists SGHDT and YYEEEE.

The paper as a whole reports these results and caveats: The top 100 clones made up a significantly larger cumulative share of the repertoire in normal lung than in tumor tissue. Because peripheral blood was not sequenced, the blood TCRbeta repertoires of the lung cancer patients in the study went unexamined. Tumor tissue showed significantly higher TCR diversity (inverse Simpson) than normal lung tissue, at roughly 390 vs 170 (P = 0.0075, Mann-Whitney U test). Younger patients had significantly higher TCR diversity, and higher tumor TCR diversity was associated with shorter overall and disease-free survival. The cohort had only 15 patients, and the authors noted that larger samples and more detailed clinical data are needed. Neither the sequencing platform nor unique molecular identifiers are mentioned in the methods.

Sequencing was carried out using lung tumor tissue. Recombination connected TRBV5-6 to TRBJ1-2; no D gene is confidently identified. The clonotype comes from a man between 65 and 80 years old with non-small cell lung cancer. The DNA sequence is TGTGCCAGCAGCTTGAGGACGGGCAACTATGGCTACACCTTC. This yields the protein CASSLRTGNYGYTF.